Sequencing of this TCR beta chain was carried out in a study of blood T cell repertoires in COVID-19. Study-wide background: Material from acute and convalescent COVID-19 was sourced from the United States, Italy and Spain.

Under the authors' procedure: Amplifying reference gene primers gave estimates of nucleated cell counts. Only in-frame clones appear in the TCRdb table, and some are missing; sequencing was by immunoSEQ multiplex PCR. That table is the source of V, J and clone size, and D and trimming were worked out from the DNA. This table has 28,000 or so clones, around 91% appearing once. The CDR3 is 12 residues long. Germline V gene sequence: CDR1 SGHTA, CDR2 FQGNSA. J gave up 9 bases and V 6 bases, and 6 bases lay outside the gene matches. The specimen sequenced was peripheral blood. This receptor was taken from a man in his 70s with acute or convalescent COVID-19. The V gene is TRBV7-2, the J gene TRBJ2-3; 7 nucleotides match TRBD2. The CDR3 is CASSPTSNTQYF. Here the CDR3 DNA reads TGTGCCAGCAGTCCGACTAGCAACACGCAGTATTTT.